This T cell receptor (beta chain) was captured in a study of Tregs in tolerant kidney transplant recipients. Regarding the study as a whole: Biological reproducibility was not directly addressed, but technical replication error appeared minimal. Activated donor B cell expansion appeared to reveal the most relevant donor-specific TCRbeta repertoire. The small number of patients limits these findings pending further validation.

The nonmyeloablative bone marrow transplants came from related graft donors, with transient mixed chimerism. CD4+CD25+CD127- Tregs, CD4+CD25- non-Tregs, CD4 and CD8 cells were sorted. Clones were read by immunoSEQ multiplex PCR, and TCRdb kept only the in-frame ones, dropping some. The sample has approximately 81,000 clones, about 91% seen once. A word on this clone: The target antigen is unknown.

Germline CDR1 MNHEY, CDR2 SVGAGI. The trim removed 7 bases at V and 1 base at J, leaving 5 bases unmatched. This CDR3 is built from 14 residues. This specimen was CD4+ T cells from blood (PBMCs), taken 24 months after the transplant. The chain is built from TRBV6-5 and TRBJ1-2, with 8 bases lining up with TRBD1. The receptor was derived from a human patient who received a combined kidney and bone marrow transplant. Some T cells may have originated in the graft donor. For the CDR3, the DNA is TGTGCCAGCACAGGGGGCAGGGGTAACTATGGCTACACCTTC. It specifies CASTGGRGNYGYTF.